The rows below give T cell receptor beta chains drawn from one sample of a study of T-cell memory formation after mild COVID-19. TCRdb fed the 5' RACE reads into MiXCR, producing one record per CDR3 protein. The sample includes hundreds of thousands of distinct CDR3 sequences, 20% of them seen just once. Sequencing input: PBMCs or a T cell subset sorted from them (not recorded which). Receptors originate from an adult woman who had mild COVID-19 (a few samples of this study predate the infection). Cell type and time point are not known. CDR3s leave out the opening cysteine and the closing phenylalanine or tryptophan.

TRBJ1-4 | TRBV6-6 | ASSYPGVLNPSNEKLF
TRBJ1-5 | TRBV12-3/TRBV12-4 | ASIADSKISNQPQH
TRBJ2-1 | TRBV7-9 | ASSSPPPVGYEQF
TRBJ2-7 | TRBV7-6 | ASSSPDTSSYEQY
TRBJ1-4 | TRBV4-2 | ASSQGRGDRKLF
TRBJ2-7 | TRBV4-3 | ASSQERAYEQY
TRBJ1-2 | TRBV7-9 | ASSSPQAGYT
TRBJ2-7 | TRBV7-6 | ASSLRDYDEQY
TRBJ2-7 | TRBV5-6 | ASSTLGGRSSYEQY
TRBJ1-5 | TRBV12-3/TRBV12-4 | ASSLVQGGNQPQH
TRBJ2-5 | TRBV7-9 | ASSFDTPGVD
TRBJ1-1 | TRBV7-9 | ASSLKASGRVNTEAF
TRBJ2-2 | TRBV9 | ASSLQFQINTGELF
TRBJ2-7 | TRBV7-9 | ASSPGGANEQY
TRBJ2-7 | TRBV12-5 | ASGPPRVGPGPSYEQY
TRBJ2-1 | TRBV24-1 | ATSPRDRDYNEQF
TRBJ2-7 | TRBV28 | ASSYRWEAEQY
TRBJ2-1 | TRBV4-2 | ASSPWELAEVSQF
TRBJ2-5 | TRBV7-6 | ASTLGGQQETQY
TRBJ2-5 | TRBV20-1 | SARRAGVQETQY
TRBJ1-3 | TRBV24-1 | ATSDSPGNTIY
TRBJ1-1 | TRBV20-1 | SASREGLGTEAF
TRBJ1-1 | TRBV5-1 | ASSSPGGRHTEAF
TRBJ2-3 | TRBV13 | ASSPASGADTQY
TRBJ2-5 | TRBV3-1 | ASEPGGGETQY
TRBJ2-5 | TRBV24-1 | ATSDSTEGGETQY
TRBJ2-2 | TRBV3-1 | ASTRTVSSGELF
TRBJ1-3 | TRBV29-1 | SVQPWGTGNTIY
TRBJ2-3 | TRBV7-6 | ASREGVADTQY
TRBJ2-7 | TRBV5-1 | ASSLPDSAEQY
TRBJ1-5 | TRBV20-1 | SARDGTGGTRQPQH
TRBJ2-1 | TRBV5-6 | ASSSKDYSYNEQF
TRBJ1-1 | TRBV7-2 | ASSADGTNTEAF
TRBJ1-3 | TRBV12-3/TRBV12-4 | ASRPTGTNTIY
TRBJ2-7 | TRBV12-3/TRBV12-4 | ASSLLGGHSYEQY
TRBJ2-3 | TRBV27 | ASSFFPGRTTDTQY
TRBJ2-2 | TRBV5-4 | ASSFGPTGELF
TRBJ1-1 | TRBV11-2 | ASSLAGGRII
TRBJ2-2 | TRBV12-3/TRBV12-4 | ASSFGQGGNNTGELF
TRBJ1-4 | TRBV6-1 | ASSEAEGQGNEKLF
TRBJ1-2 | TRBV21-1 | ASPTGGAQSDGYT
TRBJ1-3 | TRBV7-2 | ASSWTGNSGNTIY
TRBJ2-1 | TRBV3-1 | ASSRTSEYNEQF
TRBJ2-7 | TRBV7-8 | ASSLVSSGLEQY
TRBJ2-7 | TRBV11-3 | ASSFTAGSYEQY
TRBJ2-1 | TRBV6-5 | ASRGLLLVDNEQF
TRBJ1-5 | TRBV7-9 | ASSLAGDNQPQH
TRBJ2-7 | TRBV6-5 | ASGEGLASYEQY
TRBJ2-3 | TRBV11-2 | ASSLGGAGGYTDTQY
TRBJ1-1 | TRBV24-1 | ATSDGGQQNTEAF
TRBJ2-4 | TRBV9 | ASSVGGGDKNIQY
TRBJ1-1 | TRBV7-3 | ASSAVPGQVTEAF
TRBJ2-3 | TRBV4-1 | ASSPTGSRADTQY
TRBJ2-5 | TRBV5-1 | ASSKRKETQY
TRBJ2-1 | TRBV9 | ASSVTGRDSYNEQF